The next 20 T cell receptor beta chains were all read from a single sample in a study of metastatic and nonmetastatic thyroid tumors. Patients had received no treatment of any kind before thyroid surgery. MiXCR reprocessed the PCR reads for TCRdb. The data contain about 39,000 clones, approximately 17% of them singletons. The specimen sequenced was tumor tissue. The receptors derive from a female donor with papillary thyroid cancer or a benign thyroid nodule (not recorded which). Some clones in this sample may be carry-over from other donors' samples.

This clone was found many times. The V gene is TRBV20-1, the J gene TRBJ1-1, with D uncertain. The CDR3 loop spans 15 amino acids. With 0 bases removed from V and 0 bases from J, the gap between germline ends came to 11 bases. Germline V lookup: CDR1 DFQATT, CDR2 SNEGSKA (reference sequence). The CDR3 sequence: CSARDGMTLNTEAFF. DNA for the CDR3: TGCAGTGCTAGAGATGGCATGACGTTGAACACTGAAGCTTTCTTT.

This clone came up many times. The CDR3 DNA reads TGTGCCAGTAGTATTCGACGGGTGGCAGGGGACACCGGGGAGCTGTTTTTT. Translating it yields CASSIRRVAGDTGELFF. The chain links TRBV19 to TRBJ2-2, with D maybe TRBD1 (6 bases). Germline CDR1 reads LNHDA; CDR2 reads SQIVND (reference sequence). Between the trimmed V and J ends, which lost 3 bases and 3 bases, there was a span of 17 bases. The CDR3 covers 17 residues.

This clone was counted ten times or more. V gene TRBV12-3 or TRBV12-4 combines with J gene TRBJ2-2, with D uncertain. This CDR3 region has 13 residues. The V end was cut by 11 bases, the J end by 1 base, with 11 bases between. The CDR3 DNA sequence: TGTGCCCTGGGCTACCTGAACACCGGGGAGCTGTTTTTT. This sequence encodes CALGYLNTGELFF.

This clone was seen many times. CDR3 sequence (DNA): TGTGCCAGTAGTATGGCGGGAACGGCAAATGAGCAGTTCTTC. This translates into CASSMAGTANEQFF. This chain joins TRBV19 and TRBJ2-1, with D perhaps matching TRBD2 (6 bases). Germline V gene lookup returns CDR1 LNHDA and CDR2 SQIVND (reference sequence). Trimming pared 3 bases from V and 7 bases from J, leaving 13 bases between. CDR3 length equals 14 residues.

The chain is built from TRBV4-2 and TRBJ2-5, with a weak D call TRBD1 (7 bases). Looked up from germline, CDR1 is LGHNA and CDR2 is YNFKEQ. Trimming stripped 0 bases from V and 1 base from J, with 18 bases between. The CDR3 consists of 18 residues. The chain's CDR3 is CASSQEGPGGILQETQYF. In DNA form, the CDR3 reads TGTGCCAGCAGCCAAGAAGGTCCAGGGGGGATCCTCCAAGAGACCCAGTACTTC.

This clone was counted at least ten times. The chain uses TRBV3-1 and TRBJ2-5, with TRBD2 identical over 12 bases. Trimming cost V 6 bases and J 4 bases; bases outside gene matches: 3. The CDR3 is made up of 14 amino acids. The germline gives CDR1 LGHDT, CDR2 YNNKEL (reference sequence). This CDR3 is CASRQLAGGETQYF. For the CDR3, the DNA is TGTGCCAGCAGGCAACTAGCGGGGGGAGAGACCCAGTACTTC.

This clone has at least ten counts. The DNA of the CDR3 is TGCGCCAGCACGGACCCCCGACACGGAGACTATGGCTACACCTTC. Translation gives CASTDPRHGDYGYTF. The chain uses TRBV4-1 and TRBJ1-2, with D unclear. Trimming took off 7 bases at V and 3 bases at J, with 18 bases between the two ends. This CDR3 has 15 amino acids. Germline V gives CDR1 MGHRA, CDR2 YSYEKL.

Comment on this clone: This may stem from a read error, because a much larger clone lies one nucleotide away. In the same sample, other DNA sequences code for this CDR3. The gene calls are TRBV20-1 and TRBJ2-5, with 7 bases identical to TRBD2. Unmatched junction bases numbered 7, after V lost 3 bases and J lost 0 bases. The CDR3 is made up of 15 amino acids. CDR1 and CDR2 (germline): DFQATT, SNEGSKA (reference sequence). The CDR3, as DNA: TGCAGTGCTAGCCCGGCTAGCGGAGACCAAGAGACCCAGTACTTC. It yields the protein CSASPASGDQETQYF.

CDR3 DNA: TGTGCCATCAGTGATCATATGGGGGGAGGGCCCACAGATACGCAGTATTTT. This codes for CAISDHMGGGPTDTQYF. The genes are TRBV10-3 and TRBJ2-3; 7 bases match TRBD2. The V segment lost 3 bases and the J segment 2 bases; nucleotides outside the gene matches: 11. The CDR3 spans 17 residues. Germline CDR1 reads ENHRY; CDR2 reads SYGVKD.

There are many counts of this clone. This CDR3 is CASSFWGGARNEQFF. The CDR3 DNA is TGTGCCAGCAGTTTTTGGGGGGGGGCCAGGAATGAGCAGTTCTTC. The rearrangement uses TRBV12-3 or TRBV12-4 and TRBJ2-1, with a weak D call TRBD2 (7 bases). The V gene lost 3 bases and the J gene lost 7 bases, with 16 bases spanning the gap. This CDR3 contains 15 residues.

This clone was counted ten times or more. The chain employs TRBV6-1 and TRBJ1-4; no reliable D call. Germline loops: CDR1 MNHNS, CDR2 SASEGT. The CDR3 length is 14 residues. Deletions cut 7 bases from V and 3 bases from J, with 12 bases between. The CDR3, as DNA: TGTGCCAGCAAGAGGCCGGGTTCTAATGAAAAACTGTTTTTT. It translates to CASKRPGSNEKLFF.

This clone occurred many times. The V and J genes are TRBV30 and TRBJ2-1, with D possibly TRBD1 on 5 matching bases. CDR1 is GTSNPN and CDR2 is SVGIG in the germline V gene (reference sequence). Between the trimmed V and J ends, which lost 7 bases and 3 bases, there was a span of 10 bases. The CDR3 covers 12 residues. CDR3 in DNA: TGTGCCTCCACCCAGGGCTACAATGAGCAGTTCTTC. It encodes CASTQGYNEQFF.

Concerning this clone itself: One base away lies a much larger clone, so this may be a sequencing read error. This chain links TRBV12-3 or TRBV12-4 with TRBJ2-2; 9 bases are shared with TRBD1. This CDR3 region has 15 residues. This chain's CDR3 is CVSSRTGGAGGELFF. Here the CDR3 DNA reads TGTGTCAGCAGCCGTACAGGGGGCGCTGGCGGGGAGCTGTTTTTT.

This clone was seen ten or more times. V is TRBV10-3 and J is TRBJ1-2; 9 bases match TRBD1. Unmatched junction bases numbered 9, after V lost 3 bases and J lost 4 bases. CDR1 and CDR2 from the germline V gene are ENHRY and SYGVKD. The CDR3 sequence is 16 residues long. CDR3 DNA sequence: TGTGCCATCAGTGATCCCTCGGGACAGGGCAGCTATGGCTACACCTTC. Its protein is CAISDPSGQGSYGYTF.

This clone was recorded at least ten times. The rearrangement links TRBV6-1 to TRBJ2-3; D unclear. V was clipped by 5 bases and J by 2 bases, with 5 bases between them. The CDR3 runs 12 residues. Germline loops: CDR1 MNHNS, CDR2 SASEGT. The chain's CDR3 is CASSSDTDTQYF. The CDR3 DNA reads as TGTGCCAGCAGTTCGGACACAGATACGCAGTATTTT.

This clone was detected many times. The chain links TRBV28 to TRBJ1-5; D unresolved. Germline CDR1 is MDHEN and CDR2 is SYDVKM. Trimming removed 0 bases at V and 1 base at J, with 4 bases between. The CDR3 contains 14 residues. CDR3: CASSLWGSNQPQHF. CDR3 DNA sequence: TGTGCCAGCAGTTTATGGGGAAGCAATCAGCCCCAGCATTTT.

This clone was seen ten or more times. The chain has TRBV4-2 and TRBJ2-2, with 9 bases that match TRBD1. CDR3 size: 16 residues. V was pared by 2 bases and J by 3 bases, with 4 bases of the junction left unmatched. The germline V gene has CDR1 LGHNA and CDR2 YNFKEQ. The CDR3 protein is CASSQRTGDYTGELFF. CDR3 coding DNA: TGTGCCAGCAGCCAACGGACAGGGGACTACACCGGGGAGCTGTTTTTT.

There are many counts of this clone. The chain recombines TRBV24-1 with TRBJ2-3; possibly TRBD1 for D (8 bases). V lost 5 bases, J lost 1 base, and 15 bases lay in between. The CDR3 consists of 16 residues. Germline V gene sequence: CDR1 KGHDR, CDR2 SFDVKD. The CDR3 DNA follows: TGTGCCACCAGTGGTTCAACAGGGGGGGGCACAGATACGCAGTATTTT. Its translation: CATSGSTGGGTDTQYF.

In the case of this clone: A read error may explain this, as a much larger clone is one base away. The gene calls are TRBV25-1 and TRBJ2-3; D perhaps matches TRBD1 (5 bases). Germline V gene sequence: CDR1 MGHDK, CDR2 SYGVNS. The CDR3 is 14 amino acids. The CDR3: CTSSEWGAADTQYF. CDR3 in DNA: TGTACCAGCAGTGAGTGGGGCGCAGCAGATACGCAGTATTTT.

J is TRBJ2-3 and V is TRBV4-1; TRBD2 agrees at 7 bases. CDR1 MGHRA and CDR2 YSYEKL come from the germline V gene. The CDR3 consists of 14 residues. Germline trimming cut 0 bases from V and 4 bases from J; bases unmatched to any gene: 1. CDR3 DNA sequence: TGCGCCAGCAGCCAAGATCGGGGGGCAGATACGCAGTATTTT. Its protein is CASSQDRGADTQYF.